The next 30 T cell receptor beta chains were all read from a single sample in a study of T cells in Graves' hyperthyroidism and ophthalmopathy. The investigators amplified TCR beta CDR3 regions from RNA transcripts. Carried out on the TCR CDR3, a first-round RT-PCR used the HTBI primer set. A single record per CDR3 protein comes from TCRdb applying MiXCR to the multiplex PCR reads. The data show fewer than 550,000 distinct CDR3 sequences, with less than 20% seen just once and roughly 15% held by the top ten. Source material: blood. These receptors were obtained from a young woman with Graves' hyperthyroidism.

This clonotype has only a few counts. The CDR3 region is CSASRATYEQYF. CDR3 bases: TGCAGTGCTAGTAGGGCAACGTACGAGCAGTACTTC. V gene TRBV20-1 combines with J gene TRBJ2-7; D remains unclear. Germline V lookup: CDR1 DFQATT, CDR2 SNEGSKA (reference sequence). V was clipped by 3 bases and J by 4 bases, with 10 bases between them. CDR3 length equals 12 residues.

In its sample, this clonotype was seen a few times. The J gene is TRBJ2-3, the V gene TRBV3-1; D is possibly TRBD2 (5 bases). The germline gives CDR1 LGHDT, CDR2 YNNKEL (reference sequence). The CDR3 has 13 amino acids. V lost 3 bases to trimming and J lost 4 bases, with 8 bases between them. DNA for the CDR3: TGTGCCAGCAGCCAGGGCGGGCCAGATACGCAGTATTTT. This gives the protein CASSQGGPDTQYF.

The gene calls are TRBV29-1 and TRBJ1-3; TRBD1 matches at 9 bases. V lost 3 bases, J lost 5 bases, and 2 bases stayed unmatched. CDR1 is SQVTM and CDR2 is ANQGSEA in the germline V gene. The length of the CDR3 is 13 residues. CDR3 DNA: TGCAGCGTTGAGGGACAGGGAAGAAACACCATATATTTT. Amino acids: CSVEGQGRNTIYF.

The chain joins TRBV24-1 to TRBJ1-5; 8 nucleotides align to TRBD1. CDR3 length equals 15 residues. V shed 5 bases, J shed 4 bases, and the junction held 6 bases outside the gene matches. Germline CDR1 KGHDR, CDR2 SFDVKD. In DNA form, the CDR3 reads TGTGCCACCAGTGCCACGACAGGGGCGAATCAGCCCCAGCATTTT. Amino acid sequence: CATSATTGANQPQHF.

This sequence joins TRBV27 and TRBJ2-6; a weak D match, TRBD1 (6 bases). V shed 4 bases and J shed 0 bases, with 19 bases lying between them. Germline loops: CDR1 MNHEY, CDR2 SMNVEV (reference sequence). CDR3 size: 19 residues. Written as DNA, the CDR3 is TGTGCCAGCAGTTCTACACCTTTCCCACAGGGCTCTGGGGCCAACGTCCTGACTTTC. This encodes CASSSTPFPQGSGANVLTF. The full variable domain, with the rest looked up from reference TRBV27 and TRBJ2-6, is EAQVTQNPRYLITVTGKKLTVTCSQNMNHEYMSWYRQDPGLGLRQIYYSMNVEVTDKGDVPEGYKVSRKEKRNFPLILESPSPNQTSLYFCASSSTPFPQGSGANVLTFGAGSRLTVL.

This clonotype was detected only a few times. In nucleotides, the CDR3 is TGTGCCAGCAGTGATTGGGGTCGGGAGCCCGAGCAGTACTTC. It translates to CASSDWGREPEQYF. V gene TRBV25-1 combines with J gene TRBJ2-7; D is perhaps TRBD2 (6 bases). The germline V and J ends were trimmed by 3 bases and 6 bases, with 15 bases remaining between them. Germline V gives CDR1 MGHDK, CDR2 SYGVNS. CDR3 length equals 14 residues.

This clonotype has a count of ten or more. The chain joins TRBV28 to TRBJ1-2; weak D call: TRBD1 (5 bases). CDR3 size: 16 residues. CDR1 is MDHEN and CDR2 is SYDVKM in the germline V gene. Trimming took 5 bases from V and 4 from J, leaving 20 bases between them. The CDR3 is CASSPGWGGRGYGYTF. The CDR3 DNA follows: TGTGCCAGCAGTCCAGGATGGGGGGGACGGGGCTATGGCTACACCTTC.

Ten or more counts support this clonotype. The chain combines TRBV7-9 with TRBJ2-1, with 12 bases matching TRBD2. This CDR3 region has 15 residues. Germline V gene data show CDR1 as SEHNR and CDR2 as FQNEAQ (reference sequence). The J segment lost 4 bases and the V segment lost 6 bases, leaving 4 bases of the junction unmatched. CDR3 in amino acids: CASRPLAGGYNEQFF. The CDR3 region has the DNA TGTGCCAGCAGACCACTAGCGGGGGGTTACAATGAGCAGTTCTTC.

This clonotype was recorded at least ten times. The chain has TRBV3-1 and TRBJ2-1; D is ambiguous. The length of the CDR3 is 15 residues. Germline assignment: CDR1 LGHDT and CDR2 YNNKEL (reference sequence). Trimming removed 5 bases from V and 4 bases from J, with 15 bases in between. The CDR3 region is CASSIGPNSYNEQFF. The CDR3 bases are TGTGCCAGCAGCATCGGGCCCAACAGTTACAATGAGCAGTTCTTC.

The V gene is TRBV28, the J gene TRBJ1-5; unclear D gene. CDR1 is MDHEN and CDR2 is SYDVKM in the germline V gene. V dropped 7 bases and J dropped 0 bases, with 16 bases sitting between them. The length of the CDR3 is 16 residues. This CDR3 is CASIQPGRYSNQPQHF. CDR3 coding DNA: TGTGCCAGCATTCAACCGGGAAGGTATAGCAATCAGCCCCAGCATTTT.

In DNA, the CDR3 is TGTGCCAGCAGCTTAGGGACAGGGGGCTCTGCGACCTCTGGAAACACCATATATTTT. This encodes CASSLGTGGSATSGNTIYF. The chain joins TRBV7-8 to TRBJ1-3, with 11 bases aligning to TRBD1. V was pared by 1 base and J by 0 bases, with 8 bases of the junction left unmatched. This CDR3 contains 19 residues. Germline assignment: CDR1 SGHVS and CDR2 FQNEAQ.

This clonotype was seen ten or more times. The chain has TRBV29-1 and TRBJ2-1; D ambiguous. Trimming removed 0 bases from V and 8 bases from J, with 5 bases in between. This CDR3 contains 11 residues. The germline V gene has CDR1 SQVTM and CDR2 ANQGSEA. The CDR3 is CSVEDIYEQFF. The DNA for the CDR3 is TGCAGCGTTGAAGATATCTATGAGCAGTTCTTC.

As concerns this clonotype: A much larger clonotype is one base distant, so this may be a read error. The chain recombines TRBV3-1 with TRBJ2-5, with TRBD2 matching 8 bases. Germline V gene data show CDR1 as LGHDT and CDR2 as YNNKEL (reference sequence). Trimming removed 7 bases from V and 3 bases from J; junction bases left unmatched: 10. The CDR3 is made up of 15 amino acids. CDR3 amino acids: CASTQSSGSEETQYF. The CDR3 DNA reads as TGTGCCAGCACTCAATCCAGCGGGAGCGAAGAGACCCAGTACTTC.

The table lists this clonotype with a count of one. The V gene is TRBV3-1, the J gene TRBJ2-5; D not resolved. CDR1 and CDR2 from the germline V gene are LGHDT and YNNKEL (reference sequence). The CDR3 has 15 residues. Trimming stripped 1 base from V and 0 bases from J, with 9 bases between. CDR3 amino acids: CASSQGGGYQETQYF. CDR3 in DNA: TGTGCCAGCAGCCAAGGGGGTGGGTACCAAGAGACCCAGTACTTC.

This clonotype was observed many times. The J gene is TRBJ2-7, the V gene TRBV11-2; 7 positions agree with TRBD1. This CDR3 comprises 15 residues. The germline CDR1 and CDR2 sequences are SGHAT and FQNNGV. The V gene end was trimmed by 1 base and the J gene end by 5 bases; junction bases not matched to a gene: 8. Here the CDR3 reads CASSLGQGVKNEQYF. CDR3 sequence (DNA): TGTGCCAGCAGCTTAGGGCAGGGGGTAAAAAACGAGCAGTACTTC.

This clonotype was counted many times. V and J are TRBV7-6 and TRBJ1-5; D perhaps matches TRBD1 (5 bases). The CDR3 totals 16 residues. V was cut by 1 base and J by 4 bases, with 14 bases left in between. Germline V gene lookup returns CDR1 SGHVS and CDR2 FNYEAQ. CDR3 sequence (DNA): TGTGCCAGCAGCTTAGGCGCCCGGGACCTAAATCAGCCCCAGCATTTT. It translates to CASSLGARDLNQPQHF.

The table lists this clonotype with a count of one. This chain connects TRBV6-2 or TRBV6-3 to TRBJ1-6; perhaps TRBD1 as D (6 bases). Trimming removed 7 bases from V and 2 bases from J, with 9 bases in between. The CDR3 has 14 amino acids. Germline loops: CDR1 MNHEY, CDR2 SVGEGT. CDR3 in DNA: TGTGCCAGCATCGGGGGCGCCTATAATTCACCCCTCCACTTT. Its translation: CASIGGAYNSPLHF.

The table lists this clonotype with many counts. The genes are TRBV10-3 and TRBJ2-3, with a tentative D call TRBD2 (6 bases). Germline V gene sequence: CDR1 ENHRY, CDR2 SYGVKD. The CDR3 length is 14 residues. V gave up 3 bases and J gave up 2 bases, with 9 bases separating them. The CDR3 region has the DNA TGTGCCATCAGTGATAGCGGCTACACAGATACGCAGTATTTT. Its translation is CAISDSGYTDTQYF.

This clonotype was recorded many times. The CDR3 nucleotides are TGTGCCAGCAGCAGCCCGACAGGGGGCGGAGAGACCCAGTACTTC. It is translated as CASSSPTGGGETQYF. This chain links TRBV7-9 with TRBJ2-5; 10 bases fit TRBD1. The CDR3 is 15 residues long. In germline, CDR1 is SEHNR, CDR2 FQNEAQ (reference sequence). V dropped 5 bases and J dropped 4; count of bases not matched to a gene: 7.

Ten or more counts support this clonotype. V and J are TRBV7-3 and TRBJ2-7; D unresolved. The CDR3 length is 13 residues. The V end lost 5 bases, the J end lost 2 bases, and 10 bases lay between the germline ends. Germline V lookup: CDR1 SGHTA, CDR2 FQGTGA. DNA for the CDR3: TGTGCCAGCAGCCCTACACCTACCTACGAGCAGTACTTC. Translated, it gives CASSPTPTYEQYF.

There are many counts of this clonotype. The V call is TRBV27, the J call TRBJ2-1; TRBD2 aligns across 8 bases. Trimming took 6 bases from V and 14 from J; bases not matched to a gene: 18. CDR3 length: 15 amino acids. Germline V gene sequence: CDR1 MNHEY, CDR2 SMNVEV (reference sequence). The CDR3 sequence is CASSTTPLLAVNEFF. The CDR3 region has the DNA TGTGCCAGCAGCACCACCCCCCTACTAGCGGTCAATGAGTTCTTC.

This clonotype showed up just a few times. The chain joins TRBV6-1 to TRBJ2-2, with D perhaps matching TRBD2 (6 bases). Germline CDR1 reads MNHNS; CDR2 reads SASEGT. Trimming took 7 bases from V and 0 from J, leaving 12 bases between them. The CDR3 loop spans 15 amino acids. The CDR3 loop is CASTWRRANTGELFF. The CDR3 nucleotides read TGTGCCAGCACTTGGCGGAGGGCGAACACCGGGGAGCTGTTTTTT.

This clonotype was observed a few times. The V and J genes are TRBV10-1 and TRBJ1-2; tentative D call: TRBD1 (5 bases). The CDR3 sequence is 12 residues long. The germline V gene encodes CDR1 WNHNN and CDR2 SYGVQD (reference sequence). V lost 9 bases and J 7 bases, leaving 15 bases between the germline ends. The CDR3 bases are TGCGCCAGTCCCCCGGGGGACCGTGGCTACACCTTC. Translation gives CASPPGDRGYTF.

The chain couples TRBV13 to TRBJ2-1; D is possibly TRBD1 or TRBD2 (5 bases each). The CDR3 sequence is 17 residues long. The germline V gene encodes CDR1 PRHDT and CDR2 FYEKMQ (reference sequence). The germline V and J ends were trimmed by 1 base and 7 bases, with 20 bases remaining between them. The CDR3 nucleotides are TGTGCCAGCAGCTTAGTTCGGGGCAGGGAGTCCCAAAATGAGCAGTTCTTC. This translates into CASSLVRGRESQNEQFF.

This clonotype occurred many times. This chain links TRBV5-1 with TRBJ2-7; tentatively, D is TRBD1 (6 bases). The ends were cut back, 0 bases at V and 3 bases at J, with 16 bases in the middle. Germline V lookup: CDR1 SGHRS, CDR2 YFSETQ. The length of the CDR3 is 16 residues. The CDR3: CASSLEAGQGIYEQYF. The CDR3 bases are TGCGCCAGCAGCTTGGAGGCAGGGCAGGGGATCTACGAGCAGTACTTC.

Many counts were recorded for this clonotype. The V gene is TRBV27, the J gene TRBJ1-1; a possible D gene is TRBD1 (5 bases). V lost 0 bases and J 5 bases, leaving 10 bases between the germline ends. The CDR3 is made up of 14 amino acids. Germline CDR1 and CDR2: MNHEY and SMNVEV (reference sequence). CDR3 residues: CASSLSWGGTEAFF. CDR3 sequence (DNA): TGTGCCAGCAGTTTATCGTGGGGGGGGACTGAAGCTTTCTTT.

The CDR3 loop is CASSIDNAGGSNQPQHF. For the CDR3, the DNA is TGTGCCAGTAGTATAGATAATGCAGGGGGATCAAATCAGCCCCAGCATTTT. The chain has TRBV19 and TRBJ1-5; TRBD1 matches 7 bases. The V and J ends lost 0 bases and 4 bases, in that order; junction bases with no gene match: 9. Germline loops: CDR1 LNHDA, CDR2 SQIVND (reference sequence). The CDR3 is made up of 17 amino acids.

The gene calls are TRBV19 and TRBJ2-1; D not resolved. Per the germline V gene, CDR1 is LNHDA and CDR2 is SQIVND (reference sequence). Trimming removed 3 bases from V and 6 bases from J, with 9 bases in between. CDR3 length equals 13 residues. The CDR3 nucleotides read TGTGCCAGTAGTATTTTCGGGCTCAATGAGCAGTTCTTC. Its protein product is CASSIFGLNEQFF.

This clonotype was recorded at least ten times. V and J are TRBV2 and TRBJ2-7; 9 nucleotides agree with TRBD2. The V and J ends lost 6 bases and 0 bases, in that order; junction bases with no gene match: 3. CDR3 length: 14 amino acids. Germline CDR1 and CDR2: SNHLY and FYNNEI. The CDR3 sequence is CASRSGGLSYEQYF. The CDR3, as DNA: TGTGCCAGCAGGAGCGGGGGGCTCTCCTACGAGCAGTACTTC.

This clonotype showed up just a few times. The chain has TRBV5-1 and TRBJ2-1, with 10 bases lining up with TRBD1. Germline V gives CDR1 SGHRS, CDR2 YFSETQ. V was clipped by 6 bases and J by 3 bases; unmatched bases: 6. The CDR3 is 15 residues long. The CDR3 sequence is CASKMTGGYYNEQFF. The CDR3 DNA is TGCGCCAGCAAGATGACAGGGGGCTACTACAATGAGCAGTTCTTC. The full variable domain, with the rest looked up from reference TRBV5-1 and TRBJ2-1, is KAGVTQTPRYLIKTRGQQVTLSCSPISGHRSVSWYQQTPGQGLQFLFEYFSETQRNKGNFPGRFSGRQFSNSRSEMNVSTLELGDSALYLCASKMTGGYYNEQFFGPGTRLTVL.